This T cell receptor (beta chain) was sequenced for a study of T cell responses to AZD1222 COVID-19 vaccine. Study results and limitations: The number of AZD1222 recipients seropositive at baseline was only 5 to 7. None of the repertoires were sampled until the peak T cell response had passed. Vaccine-related CD4 TCRs covered spike, predominating at 160-218 and 743-854.

Of note for this clone: Its antigen is unknown.

Second-dose recipients at about 4 or about 12 weeks were treated as one pooled group. This CDR3 has 17 residues. The junction had 4 bases not matched to a gene; V was cut back by 0 bases and J by 0 bases. Germline-derived CDR1 and CDR2 are MNHNS and SASEGT. Sequenced by immunoSEQ multiplex PCR; TCRdb stores in-frame clones only, minus some. The data show 180,000 or so clones, with under 95% seen just once and approximately 1.2% held by the top ten. This rearrangement joins TRBV6-1 to TRBJ2-7; 11 nucleotides agree with TRBD2. This sequence originates from an adult who received the AZD1222 COVID-19 vaccine. The sequencing here drew on peripheral blood, taken 28 days after the second AZD1222 dose. The CDR3: CASSEAGLAASSYEQYF. Written as DNA, the CDR3 is TGTGCCAGCAGTGAAGCGGGACTAGCGGCTAGCTCCTACGAGCAGTACTTC.